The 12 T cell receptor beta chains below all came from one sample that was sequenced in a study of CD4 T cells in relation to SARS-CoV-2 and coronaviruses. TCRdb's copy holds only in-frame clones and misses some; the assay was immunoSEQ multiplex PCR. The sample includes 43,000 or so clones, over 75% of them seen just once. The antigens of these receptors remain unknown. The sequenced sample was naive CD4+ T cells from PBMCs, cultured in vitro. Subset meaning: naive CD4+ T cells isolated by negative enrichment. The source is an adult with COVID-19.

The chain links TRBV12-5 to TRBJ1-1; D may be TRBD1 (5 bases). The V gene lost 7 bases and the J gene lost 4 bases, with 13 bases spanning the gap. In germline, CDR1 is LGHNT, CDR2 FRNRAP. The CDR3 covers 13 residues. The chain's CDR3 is CASERAGSTEAFF. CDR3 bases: TGTGCTAGTGAAAGGGCAGGGAGCACTGAAGCTTTCTTT.

For the CDR3, the DNA is TGTGCCAGTAGTATGGGGGACAGGGACACCGGGGAGCTGTTTTTT. It encodes CASSMGDRDTGELFF. V is TRBV19 and J is TRBJ2-2, with TRBD1 identical over 9 bases. The CDR3 covers 15 residues. V lost 3 bases, J lost 3 bases, and 2 bases stayed unmatched. In germline, CDR1 is LNHDA, CDR2 SQIVND (reference sequence).

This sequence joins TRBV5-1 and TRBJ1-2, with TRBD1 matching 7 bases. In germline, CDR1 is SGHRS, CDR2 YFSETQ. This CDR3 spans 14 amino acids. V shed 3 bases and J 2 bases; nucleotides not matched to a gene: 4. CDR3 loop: CASSYGGQNYGYTF. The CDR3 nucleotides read TGCGCCAGCAGCTACGGGGGACAGAACTATGGCTACACCTTC.

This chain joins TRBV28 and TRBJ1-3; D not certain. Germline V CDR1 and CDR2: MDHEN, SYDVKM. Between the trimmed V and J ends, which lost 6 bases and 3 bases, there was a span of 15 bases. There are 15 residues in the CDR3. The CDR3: CASSLFPNLGNTIYF. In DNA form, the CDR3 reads TGTGCCAGCAGCCTTTTCCCTAACCTTGGAAACACCATATATTTT.

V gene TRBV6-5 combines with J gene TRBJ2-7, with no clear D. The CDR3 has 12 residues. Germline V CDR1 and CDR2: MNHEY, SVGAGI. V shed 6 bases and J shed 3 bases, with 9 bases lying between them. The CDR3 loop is CASRHLRYEQYF. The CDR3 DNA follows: TGTGCCAGCAGGCATCTACGCTACGAGCAGTACTTC.

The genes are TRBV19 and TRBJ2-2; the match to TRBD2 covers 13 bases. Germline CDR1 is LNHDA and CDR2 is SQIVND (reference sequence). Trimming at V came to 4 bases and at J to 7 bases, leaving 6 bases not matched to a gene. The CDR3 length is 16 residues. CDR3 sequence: CASSKWTSGSYGELFF. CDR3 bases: TGTGCCAGTAGTAAATGGACTAGCGGGAGTTACGGGGAGCTGTTTTTT.

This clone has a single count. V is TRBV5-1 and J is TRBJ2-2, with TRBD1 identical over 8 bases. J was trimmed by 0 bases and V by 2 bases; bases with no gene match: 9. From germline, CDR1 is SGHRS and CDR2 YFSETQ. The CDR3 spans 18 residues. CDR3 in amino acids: CASSFLRGRMSNTGELFF. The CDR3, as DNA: TGCGCCAGCAGCTTCCTCAGGGGGCGCATGTCGAACACCGGGGAGCTGTTTTTT.

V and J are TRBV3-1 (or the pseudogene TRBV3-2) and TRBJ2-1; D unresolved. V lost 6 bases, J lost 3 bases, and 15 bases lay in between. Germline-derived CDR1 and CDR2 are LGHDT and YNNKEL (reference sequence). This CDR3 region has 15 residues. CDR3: CASSPAWRGYNEQFF. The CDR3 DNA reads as TGTGCCAGCAGTCCGGCGTGGCGCGGCTACAATGAGCAGTTCTTC.

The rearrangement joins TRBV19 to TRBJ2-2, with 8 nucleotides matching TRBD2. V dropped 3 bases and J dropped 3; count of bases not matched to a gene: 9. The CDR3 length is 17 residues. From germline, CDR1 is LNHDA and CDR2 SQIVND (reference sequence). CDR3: CASSIRLALEYTGELFF. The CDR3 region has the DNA TGTGCCAGTAGTATCCGACTAGCGCTGGAGTACACCGGGGAGCTGTTTTTT.

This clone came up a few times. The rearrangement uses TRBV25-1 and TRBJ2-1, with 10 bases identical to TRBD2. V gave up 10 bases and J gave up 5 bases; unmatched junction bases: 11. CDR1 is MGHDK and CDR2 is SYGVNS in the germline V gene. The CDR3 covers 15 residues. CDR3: CATISSGGPHNEQFF. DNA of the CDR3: TGTGCCACCATCTCTAGCGGGGGCCCCCACAATGAGCAGTTCTTC.

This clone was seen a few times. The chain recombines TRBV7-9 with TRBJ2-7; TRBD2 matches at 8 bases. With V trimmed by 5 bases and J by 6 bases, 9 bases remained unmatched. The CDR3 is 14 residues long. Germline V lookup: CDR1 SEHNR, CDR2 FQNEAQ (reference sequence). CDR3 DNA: TGTGCCAGCAGCCATCCGGGACTAGGAGTCGAGCAGTACTTC. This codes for CASSHPGLGVEQYF.

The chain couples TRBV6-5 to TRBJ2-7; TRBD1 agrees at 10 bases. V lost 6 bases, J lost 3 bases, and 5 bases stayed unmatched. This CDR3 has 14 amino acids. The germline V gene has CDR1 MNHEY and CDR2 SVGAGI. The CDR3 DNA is TGTGCCAGCAGGGGTGACAGGGGGCTCTACGAGCAGTACTTC. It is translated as CASRGDRGLYEQYF.